The rows below give T cell receptor beta chains drawn from one sample of a study of human T cells and chemical hapten exposure. MiXCR was run by TCRdb on the RACE reads, yielding one entry per CDR3 protein. The table records over 35,000 distinct CDR3 sequences, 8.5% to 10% of them present only once. The input for sequencing was whole blood, taken in connection with sensitization to the hapten diphenylcyclopropenone (DPC). All receptors derive from a woman aged 35 to 49 with alopecia areata. Some clones in this sample may be carry-over from other donors' samples. Each CDR3 is given with its conserved first and last residue. D genes are given only for firm matches. Where a row states a size, it is once, few, many or the class of an expanded clone; other rows omit it.

>TRBJ2-7|.|TRBV14|many
CASSPQVYSYEQYF
TGTGCCAGCAGCCCTCAGGTTTACTCCTACGAGCAGTACTTC
>TRBJ1-4|.|TRBV2|many
CASKRGGLDEKLFF
TGTGCCAGCAAGAGAGGGGGGCTCGATGAAAAACTGTTTTTT
>TRBJ2-3|.|TRBV9|few
CASSSGGGAGTDTQYF
TGTGCCAGCAGCTCCGGAGGGGGGGCCGGCACAGATACGCAGTATTTT
>TRBJ2-1|.|TRBV29-1|.
CSVAALVYNEQFF
TGCAGCGTTGCGGCACTAGTCTACAATGAGCAGTTCTTC
>TRBJ1-1|TRBD1|TRBV7-8|many
CASSLVATGTGDTEAFF
TGTGCCAGCAGCTTAGTAGCAACCGGGACAGGGGACACTGAAGCTTTCTTT
>TRBJ2-1|.|TRBV4-2|many
CASSQDPLQGYNEQFF
TGTGCCAGCAGCCAAGACCCACTACAGGGTTACAATGAGCAGTTCTTC
>TRBJ1-2|TRBD1|TRBV27|few
CASSLDRANYGYTF
TGTGCCAGCAGTTTAGACAGGGCGAACTATGGCTACACCTTC
>TRBJ1-1|.|TRBV6-5|medium-sized
CASNIQGSTEAFF
TGTGCCAGTAACATACAGGGTTCCACTGAAGCTTTCTTT
>TRBJ2-6|.|TRBV9|many
CASSMSSGANVLTF
TGTGCCAGCAGCATGAGCTCTGGGGCCAACGTCCTGACTTTC
>TRBJ2-6|.|TRBV12-3/TRBV12-4|many
CASSSSTATLGANVLTF
TGTGCCAGCAGTTCCTCGACAGCGACTCTGGGGGCCAACGTCCTGACTTTC
>TRBJ1-6|TRBD1|TRBV5-1|many
CASSRDRVNSPLHF
TGCGCCAGCAGCCGAGACAGGGTGAATTCACCCCTCCACTTT
>TRBJ1-2|TRBD1|TRBV12-3/TRBV12-4|many
CASSQQGRNYGYTF
TGTGCCAGCAGTCAACAGGGGCGGAACTATGGCTACACCTTC
>TRBJ1-2|.|TRBV7-9|many
CASSQGQSDGYTF
TGTGCCAGCAGCCAAGGACAATCGGATGGCTACACCTTC
>TRBJ2-1|TRBD2|TRBV20-1|many
CSARGLAGTGEQFF
TGCAGTGCTAGAGGACTAGCGGGGACCGGTGAGCAGTTCTTC
>TRBJ2-3|.|TRBV10-3|.
CAVGRTEGDTQYF
TGTGCCGTCGGACGGACGGAGGGAGATACGCAGTATTTT
>TRBJ2-7|.|TRBV7-6|many
CASSSPHEGEQYF
TGTGCCAGCAGCTCTCCCCACGAGGGCGAGCAGTACTTC
>TRBJ2-1|.|TRBV20-1|many
CSVRTAAYGQFF
TGCAGTGTCAGGACAGCGGCATATGGGCAGTTCTTC
>TRBJ1-2|.|TRBV5-1|many
CASSRDNSYGYTF
TGCGCCAGCAGCCGGGACAACTCCTATGGCTACACCTTC
>TRBJ2-2|TRBD1|TRBV14|few
CASRRGQITGELFF
TGTGCCAGCAGGAGGGGACAGATCACCGGGGAGCTGTTTTTT
>TRBJ1-3|.|TRBV6-2/TRBV6-3|many
CASRQAEGISGNTIYF
TGTGCCAGCAGACAAGCTGAGGGAATCTCTGGAAACACCATATATTTT
>TRBJ1-6|.|TRBV7-2|.
CASSLGRTGPLHF
TGTGCCAGCAGCTTAGGGCGGACCGGGCCCCTCCACTTT
>TRBJ2-1|TRBD2|TRBV12-3/TRBV12-4|many
CASSKGSGGAGRNEQFF
TGTGCCAGCAGCAAGGGTAGCGGGGGGGCCGGGAGGAATGAGCAGTTCTTC
>TRBJ1-4|.|TRBV7-9|many
CASSLDTAEEKLFF
TGTGCCAGCAGCTTGGACACGGCGGAAGAAAAACTGTTTTTT
>TRBJ1-1|.|TRBV12-3/TRBV12-4|few
CASSLAPGANTEAFF
TGTGCCAGCAGTTTAGCGCCAGGGGCGAACACTGAAGCTTTCTTT
>TRBJ1-4|.|TRBV7-8|many
CASSLYQKDEKLFF
TGTGCCAGCAGCTTATATCAGAAGGATGAAAAACTGTTTTTT
>TRBJ2-7|TRBD1|TRBV20-1|many
CSASWDRADEQYF
TGCAGTGCTAGCTGGGACAGGGCCGACGAGCAGTACTTC
>TRBJ2-7|TRBD2|TRBV29-1|many
CSATAGGEQYF
TGCAGCGCTACTGCGGGGGGGGAGCAGTACTTC
>TRBJ2-1|TRBD2|TRBV20-1|many
CSASEVLAEIYNEQFF
TGCAGTGCTAGTGAGGTCCTAGCGGAAATCTACAATGAGCAGTTCTTC
>TRBJ2-1|.|TRBV12-3/TRBV12-4|many
CASSFLSGLYNEQFF
TGTGCCAGCAGTTTTCTGTCGGGGCTGTACAATGAGCAGTTCTTC
>TRBJ2-1|TRBD2|TRBV6-2/TRBV6-3|.
CASSKLAGGSNEQFF
TGTGCCAGCAGTAAACTAGCGGGGGGGTCTAATGAGCAGTTCTTC
>TRBJ2-5|.|TRBV7-6|many
CASSLVVQETQYF
TGTGCCAGCAGCTTAGTAGTCCAAGAGACCCAGTACTTC
>TRBJ2-4|TRBD2|TRBV2|many
CASSAGGYIQYF
TGTGCCAGCAGTGCCGGGGGGTATATTCAGTACTTC
>TRBJ2-7|.|TRBV12-3/TRBV12-4|many
CASSSGYEQYF
TGTGCCAGCAGTTCCGGCTACGAGCAGTACTTC
>TRBJ2-3|TRBD2|TRBV6-4|many
CASSDSGGADTQYF
TGTGCCAGCAGTGACTCCGGGGGGGCCGATACGCAGTATTTT
>TRBJ2-1|.|TRBV20-1|.
CSARPRVGEQFF
TGCAGTGCTAGGCCTAGGGTTGGAGAGCAGTTCTTC
>TRBJ1-2|.|TRBV5-1|many
CASSPGPNYGYTF
TGCGCCAGCAGCCCCGGACCTAACTATGGCTACACCTTC
>TRBJ1-1|TRBD1|TRBV11-1|.
CASSPSHDRGRFMNTEAFF
TGTGCCAGCAGTCCCAGCCATGACAGGGGCCGTTTTATGAACACTGAAGCTTTCTTT
>TRBJ1-5|.|TRBV10-3|.
CAISESVQPQHF
TGTGCCATCAGTGAGTCGGTTCAGCCCCAGCATTTT
>TRBJ2-1|TRBD1|TRBV5-6|many
CASSFQGARNEQFF
TGTGCCAGCAGCTTCCAGGGGGCGCGGAATGAGCAGTTCTTC
>TRBJ1-5|.|TRBV28|.
CATRTVIHNQPQHF
TGTGCCACTCGGACAGTCATACACAATCAGCCCCAGCATTTT
>TRBJ1-1|.|TRBV6-4|many
CASSEGGKQREAFF
TGTGCCAGCAGTGAAGGCGGGAAACAGCGAGAAGCTTTCTTT
>TRBJ1-2|.|TRBV9|many
CASSAIQDRDYGYTF
TGTGCCAGCAGCGCTATTCAGGATCGAGACTATGGCTACACCTTC
>TRBJ2-7|.|TRBV12-3/TRBV12-4|few
CASSTYRVQEQYF
TGTGCCAGCAGTACCTACAGGGTTCAAGAGCAGTACTTC
>TRBJ2-7|.|TRBV5-1|few
CASRKGYEQYF
TGCGCCAGCAGAAAAGGCTACGAGCAGTACTTC
>TRBJ2-1|.|TRBV6-6|many
CASSYSDHSYNEQFF
TGTGCCAGCAGTTACTCTGATCACTCCTACAATGAGCAGTTCTTC
>TRBJ2-3|TRBD2|TRBV12-3/TRBV12-4|many
CASSPPPGLEHSDTQYF
TGTGCCAGCAGTCCCCCTCCTGGACTAGAACACTCAGATACGCAGTATTTT
>TRBJ2-7|.|TRBV11-2|many
CASSFTREPTSEQYF
TGTGCCAGCAGCTTCACTCGGGAACCCACTTCCGAGCAGTACTTC
>TRBJ2-7|.|TRBV7-9|many
CASSLPRGRDEQYF
TGTGCCAGCAGCTTACCGCGGGGACGAGACGAGCAGTACTTC
>TRBJ2-1|TRBD2|TRBV2|many
CATSGGRNEQFF
TGTGCCACCAGCGGGGGTAGGAATGAGCAGTTCTTC
>TRBJ2-3|.|TRBV19|many
CASSLRDSSDTQYF
TGTGCCAGTAGCTTACGGGACTCCTCAGATACGCAGTATTTT
>TRBJ2-3|TRBD1|TRBV28|.
CASSRGDRGRRDTQYF
TGTGCCAGCAGTCGAGGTGACAGGGGGCGTAGAGATACGCAGTATTTT
>TRBJ1-2|.|TRBV5-5|many
CASSLGTEPTLYGYTF
TGTGCCAGCAGCTTGGGGACAGAGCCCACTCTCTATGGCTACACCTTC
>TRBJ2-2|.|TRBV11-3|many
CASSLDSTGELFF
TGTGCCAGCAGCTTAGATAGCACCGGGGAGCTGTTTTTT
>TRBJ2-1|.|TRBV11-2|many
CASRSIGGVRNEQFF
TGTGCCAGCCGGAGTATAGGAGGGGTGAGGAATGAGCAGTTCTTC
>TRBJ2-3|TRBD2|TRBV27|.
CASSQRTSPNTDTQYF
TGTGCCAGCAGTCAGCGGACTAGCCCGAACACAGATACGCAGTATTTT
>TRBJ1-5|.|TRBV19|few
CASRVTGNGGNQPQHF
TGTGCCAGTAGAGTAACAGGGAATGGGGGCAATCAGCCCCAGCATTTT
>TRBJ2-7|TRBD1|TRBV7-2|few
CASSSNSGQGSYEQYF
TGTGCCAGCAGCTCCAATTCCGGACAGGGATCCTACGAGCAGTACTTC